This record looks at one T cell receptor beta chain sequence and its context. Looked up from germline, CDR1 is ENHRY and CDR2 is SYGVKD. V gave up 5 bases and J gave up 3 bases; unmatched junction bases: 7. CDR3 length equals 15 residues. This sample was taken from a study of cytomegalovirus exposure and HLA in healthy donors. 13 Jbeta primers and 60 Vbeta primers were used for the PCR. Only in-frame clones appear in the TCRdb table, and some are missing; sequencing was by immunoSEQ multiplex PCR. This table lists 130,000 to 150,000 clones. The chain joins TRBV10-3 to TRBJ1-5; 7 bases agree with TRBD1. The sequencing sample was made of PBMCs. The clonotype originates from a man between 40 and 49 years old in good health and CMV-seronegative. CDR3 sequence: CAISPGTDHNQPQHF. Here the CDR3 DNA reads TGTGCCATCAGTCCTGGGACAGATCACAATCAGCCCCAGCATTTT.